Listed below are T cell receptor beta chains from one sample, sequenced in a study of vaccination effects on CD4 cells after COVID-19. Data came from immunoSEQ multiplex PCR; TCRdb stores just in-frame clones and leaves some out. The sample holds tens of thousands of clones, roughly 81% seen once. These receptors' antigens are unknown. This sample comprised CD4+ T cells from PBMCs cultured with HCoV-229E spike peptides, obtained before COVID-19 vaccination. The receptors originated from a human donor who received a COVID-19 vaccine. Each CDR3 is given with its conserved first and last residue. The D gene is left open where the match is weak. Clone size appears in some rows only: once, few, many, or a class for an expanded clone.

cdr3_nt cdr3_aa v_call clone_size j_call d_call
TGTGCCAGCAATTCGGAGTACTTGGGGCCCACGAGCTCTGGGGCCAACGTCCTGACTTTC CASNSEYLGPTSSGANVLTF TRBV3-1/TRBV3-2 . TRBJ2-6 .
TGTGCCAGCAGTTCTACCGGGACAGGGGTGGGAGATACGCAGTATTTT CASSSTGTGVGDTQYF TRBV6-5 . TRBJ2-3 TRBD1
TGTGCCAGCAACCAGGGGACAGGCCAAGAGACCCAGTACTTC CASNQGTGQETQYF TRBV2 . TRBJ2-5 TRBD1
TGTGCCAGTAGCCTTGGGGGGGGTCAAGAGACCCAGTACTTC CASSLGGGQETQYF TRBV19 . TRBJ2-5 TRBD2
TGTGCCAGCAGTGTGGGGTTTGCGAGCAATCAGCCCCAGCATTTT CASSVGFASNQPQHF TRBV2 . TRBJ1-5 .
TGTGCCAGCAGCTTATTTACTAGCGGTCTTCACAATGAGCAGTTCTTC CASSLFTSGLHNEQFF TRBV6-2/TRBV6-3 once TRBJ2-1 TRBD2
TGCGCCAGCGCTTGGCGGTCCGGACAGAAGAACACTGAAGCTTTCTTT CASAWRSGQKNTEAFF TRBV5-1 . TRBJ1-1 .
TGTGCCAGCAGTCAAGCGGGCGGCACTGAAGCTTTCTTT CASSQAGGTEAFF TRBV3-1/TRBV3-2 . TRBJ1-1 .
TGTGCCGGCAGATGGCAGACGAACACCGGGGAGCTGTTTTTT CAGRWQTNTGELFF TRBV2 . TRBJ2-2 .
TGTGCCAGCAGCCAAGACTGGGAGAACACTGAAGCTTTCTTT CASSQDWENTEAFF TRBV3-1/TRBV3-2 . TRBJ1-1 .
TGTGCCAGCAGCCCCCAATGGGGGGTTGACTATGGCTACACCTTC CASSPQWGVDYGYTF TRBV7-8 once TRBJ1-2 .
TGTGCCAGCAGTTTATTTGGTCGGGGAGCGGCCCTACAAGAGACCCAGTACTTC CASSLFGRGAALQETQYF TRBV27 . TRBJ2-5 .
TGTGCCAGCAGCTTCGGGCGGGGGGAAAAACTGTTTTTT CASSFGRGEKLFF TRBV7-8 . TRBJ1-4 .
TGTGCCACCAGACAGGGCGGGGGATCCTACAATGAGCAGTTCTTC CATRQGGGSYNEQFF TRBV15 . TRBJ2-1 .
TGCAGTGCTTGGACAGGGAGAGGCTACACCTTC CSAWTGRGYTF TRBV20-1 . TRBJ1-2 TRBD1
TGTGCCAGCAGTGAACCCGGGACTGGGGCCAACGTCCTGACTTTC CASSEPGTGANVLTF TRBV25-1 . TRBJ2-6 .
TGTGCCAGCAGCCAGCAGCGGGGAGACATTCAGTACTTC CASSQQRGDIQYF TRBV4-2 . TRBJ2-4 TRBD2
TGTGCCAGCAGTGTGGACAGGGGGAACGACGCCCTCCACTTT CASSVDRGNDALHF TRBV2 . TRBJ1-6 TRBD1
TGTGCCAGCAGTTTACTTACAGGGGGCAACTATGGCTACACCTTC CASSLLTGGNYGYTF TRBV27 . TRBJ1-2 TRBD1
TGTGCCAGTACCACACGGCGGGGGCCGGGCACCGGGGAGCTGTTTTTT CASTTRRGPGTGELFF TRBV19 once TRBJ2-2 .
TGTGCCACCCTAACCGGGACTAGCAACTACAATGAGCAGTTCTTC CATLTGTSNYNEQFF TRBV19 . TRBJ2-1 TRBD2
TGTGCCAGCTCAGATCTAAGGGGATCCTACAATGAGCAGTTCTTC CASSDLRGSYNEQFF TRBV18 . TRBJ2-1 .
TGTGCCAGCAGCGTCACCCCTTCCACCGGGCGGGCTTTCTTT CASSVTPSTGRAFF TRBV9 . TRBJ1-1 .
TGTGCCAGCAGTTCTCTTGATGGAAACACCATATATTTT CASSSLDGNTIYF TRBV6-1 few TRBJ1-3 .
TGCGCCAGCAGCCCAAGGGTCACAGGGAGCACAGATACGCAGTATTTT CASSPRVTGSTDTQYF TRBV10-1 once TRBJ2-3 .
TGTGCCAGCAGCCACCGGAGGGAGTGGGAAAAACTGTTTTTT CASSHRREWEKLFF TRBV4-2 . TRBJ1-4 .
TGTGCCAGCAGCCCCCGGAGGGGGGCCCAAGAGACCCAGTACTTC CASSPRRGAQETQYF TRBV7-2 . TRBJ2-5 .
TGTGCCAGCAGCTTGGTTGGGACAGGGAAAGATACGCAGTATTTT CASSLVGTGKDTQYF TRBV5-4 . TRBJ2-3 TRBD1
TGTGCCACCAGTGATTTTTTGGGGTATACGCAGTATTTT CATSDFLGYTQYF TRBV24-1 . TRBJ2-3 .
TGCGCCAGCAGCCAAGATCCCGGGACATATAATCAGCCCCAGCATTTT CASSQDPGTYNQPQHF TRBV4-3 . TRBJ1-5 .
TGTGCCAGCAGCTTACAGGGTAATAGTCAGCCCCAGCATTTT CASSLQGNSQPQHF TRBV7-2 . TRBJ1-5 .
TGTGCCATCAGTGAAGGAGGCTTCTACAATGAGCAGTTCTTC CAISEGGFYNEQFF TRBV10-3 . TRBJ2-1 .
TGTGCCAGCAGTAAAGGACAGGGTAGCTACAATGAGCAGTTCTTC CASSKGQGSYNEQFF TRBV5-4 . TRBJ2-1 TRBD1
TGTGCCAGCAGTCCTATCTTGGACGGAACTATCTACAATGAGCAGTTCTTC CASSPILDGTIYNEQFF TRBV3-1/TRBV3-2 . TRBJ2-1 .
TGTGCCAGCAGTGACGGCTCAGGGGGCAACACTGAAGCTTTCTTT CASSDGSGGNTEAFF TRBV6-4 . TRBJ1-1 TRBD1
TGTGCCAGCTTACGGGGGCCTTACTATGGCTACACCTTC CASLRGPYYGYTF TRBV6-5 once TRBJ1-2 .
TGCGCCAGCAGCAGAGGGGGGGATACAGATACGCAGTATTTT CASSRGGDTDTQYF TRBV5-1 few TRBJ2-3 .
TGTGCCAGCAGCAATTTGTGTAACAGGGACAATTCACCCCTCCACTTT CASSNLCNRDNSPLHF TRBV21-1 . TRBJ1-6 .
TGTGCCAGCAGCATCGTAGGGGGACAATACACCGGGGAGCTGTTTTTT CASSIVGGQYTGELFF TRBV9 once TRBJ2-2 .
TGTGCCAGCAGCAAAAGGACAAGGGATGCCAAAAACATTCAGTACTTC CASSKRTRDAKNIQYF TRBV11-2 . TRBJ2-4 .
TGTGCCAGCAGCCCCGCGAGGACGGGTGAAAAACTGTTTTTT CASSPARTGEKLFF TRBV6-5 once TRBJ1-4 .
TGTGCCAGCAAGGGTTCTGGGGCCAACGTCCTGACTTTC CASKGSGANVLTF TRBV5-8 . TRBJ2-6 .
TGCGCCAGCAGCCAAGATCTGGGGGGCTATGGCTACACCTTC CASSQDLGGYGYTF TRBV4-3 . TRBJ1-2 .
TGTGCCAGCAGTTTCCGACAGGGTGCTGGCTACACCTTC CASSFRQGAGYTF TRBV27 . TRBJ1-2 TRBD1
TGCGCCAGCAGCCAAGTCCGGGACAGGGGCACCGGGGAGCTGTTTTTT CASSQVRDRGTGELFF TRBV4-1 once TRBJ2-2 TRBD1
TGTGCCAGCAGTTTAGCCCTTCCGGGGGGACCCAATCAGCCCCAGCATTTT CASSLALPGGPNQPQHF TRBV28 . TRBJ1-5 .
TGTGCCAGCAGCTTACGAGGGGGAAGTCGAAACACCATATATTTT CASSLRGGSRNTIYF TRBV5-4 . TRBJ1-3 .
TGTGCCATCAGGAGGGGACCAATCACCGGGGAGCTGTTTTTT CAIRRGPITGELFF TRBV10-3 . TRBJ2-2 .
TGTGCCAGTAGTATATCTCGGCAGAATGAAAAACTGTTTTTT CASSISRQNEKLFF TRBV19 . TRBJ1-4 .
TGTGCCAGCAGCGCGGGGACTAGCGGGGGTTTACAAGAGACCCAGTACTTC CASSAGTSGGLQETQYF TRBV9 . TRBJ2-5 TRBD2
TGTGCCAGCAGTTTGGGAGCTAACTATGGCTACACCTTC CASSLGANYGYTF TRBV28 . TRBJ1-2 .
TGTGCCAGCAGCTTTTATCCGTTGGAGACCCAGTACTTC CASSFYPLETQYF TRBV7-2 . TRBJ2-5 .
TGTGCCAGCTCACCGAGGAGGGGGATTATAGATACGCAGTATTTT CASSPRRGIIDTQYF TRBV18 . TRBJ2-3 .
TGTGCCAGCAGCGTAGAATCTGGGACAGCCTACGGAAACACCATATATTTT CASSVESGTAYGNTIYF TRBV9 few TRBJ1-3 TRBD1
TGTGCCAGCAGCGCGACAGGGAGGGGGGGCTACACCTTC CASSATGRGGYTF TRBV5-4 . TRBJ1-2 TRBD1